The table lists the clone carrying this T cell receptor beta chain with many counts. The antigen remains undetermined. This sample was taken from a study of identical twins. This CDR3 is built from 16 residues. The V gene end was trimmed by 3 bases and the J gene end by 6 bases; junction bases not matched to a gene: 6. Study-wide results and limits: Twin pairs had excess sharing that was weaker in beta out-of-frame sequences. Twin pairs' shared out-of-frame alpha sequences were enriched in low generation probability. Model-predicted out-of-frame TCR alpha sharing fell below observed values in monozygotic twins.

A single record per CDR3 protein comes from TCRdb applying MiXCR to the 5' RACE reads. The sample lists around 140,000 distinct CDR3 sequences, roughly 3.5% occurring once. The sequence came from a man younger than 35 in good health. Sequencing used memory T cells sorted from blood. The gene calls are TRBV12-3 or TRBV12-4 and TRBJ2-4, with 12 bases matching TRBD2. In DNA, the CDR3 is TGTGCCAGCAGTTTTGAGGCTAGCGGGAGGGTAAACATTCAGTACTTC. Its translation is CASSFEASGRVNIQYF.